The clone carrying this T cell receptor (beta chain) was counted a few times. This record comes from a study of blood T cells in healthy people across ages. Alongside a J-beta primer mix, a sample-barcoded 5' primer served in a second PCR lasting about 6 to 12 cycles. Using its own MiXCR run on the 5' RACE reads, TCRdb lists one record per CDR3 protein. The repertoire has approximately 800,000 distinct CDR3 sequences, about 46% of them found once; the top ten carry 18%. The material sequenced was blood. The TCR sequence derives from an elderly man in good health.

CDR3 loop: CASSKEGLDTQYF. The CDR3 DNA sequence: TGTGCCAGCAGCAAGGAGGGCTTAGATACGCAGTATTTT. This chain joins TRBV25-1 and TRBJ2-3; D perhaps matches TRBD2 (6 bases). CDR1 and CDR2 (germline): MGHDK, SYGVNS. CDR3 length: 13 residues. V gave up 6 bases and J gave up 5 bases, with 12 bases separating them.